This T cell receptor beta chain was documented in a study of T cell responses to AZD1222 COVID-19 vaccine. In germline, CDR1 is MNHNS, CDR2 SASEGT. This CDR3 region has 14 residues. J lost 5 bases, V lost 1 base, and 4 bases had no gene match. The method was immunoSEQ multiplex PCR; TCRdb's version includes in-frame clones alone and lacks a portion of them. Here the sample spans around 97,000 clones, 75% to 90% being singletons. Sequences were derived from peripheral blood, sampled on day 0 of AZD1222 vaccination. The chain recombines TRBV6-1 with TRBJ1-2; TRBD1 matches at 7 bases. This clonotype was obtained from an adult in good health. DNA for the CDR3: TGTGCCAGCAGTGAAGGACAGGGAGGGTATGGCTACACCTTC. This sequence encodes CASSEGQGGYGYTF.